This TCR beta chain derives from a study of blood T cell repertoires in COVID-19 (dated by TCRdb to the early 2020s). Regarding the complete study: Samples from collaborators originated in the United States, Italy and Spain and spanned both the acute and convalescent phases of COVID-19. Where HLA class I and class II types were available, the types were taken from metadata supplied by the sample provider, not from assay-based typing. The material from the prospective study consisted of cDNA or gDNA derived from T cells, B-cell-depleted T cells, or PBMCs. Deeply sampled blood TCRbeta repertoires from subjects exposed to, actively infected with, or recovered from COVID-19 were included in the dataset. The sample metadata nearly always contained a de-identified subject ID, COVID-19 status, age in years and sex. The repertoires were released in a freely available public database intended as a resource for research on the immune response to SARS-CoV-2. The samples were drawn from two sources: the first 160 participants of the ongoing ImmuneRACE study, and 1,000 to 1,500 subjects contributed by 6 global collaborators. Paper-wide results and their limitations: Clinical and demographic metadata were provided uncurated, with the amount varying by source and participant.

From its cysteine to its phenylalanine, the CDR3 spans 15 amino acids. Solely the CDR3 DNA is kept, with 45 bases framed from the first base. A distance of 12 bases separates the germline ends of V and J, which lose 3 bases and 2 bases respectively. CDR1 and CDR2 (SGHKS, YYEKEE) derive from the germline V gene (reference sequence). One collaborating source in Seattle enrolled patients during active infection and followed them longitudinally through the course of disease. Collaborating institutions collected whole blood in K2EDTA tubes following their own protocols. For TCRbeta analysis, collaborators shipped samples in one of three forms: frozen whole blood, isolated PBMCs, or DNA extracted from either of those sample types. The immunoSEQ Assay, a bias-controlled multiplex PCR, was used to amplify TCRbeta CDR3 regions from genomic DNA. The original methods were these. Within the assay, amplification of reference gene primers was used to estimate how many nucleated cells each sample contained. To quantify the absolute abundance of each unique TCRbeta CDR3 rearrangement, sequence reads were collapsed and filtered. Productive Simpson clonality was computed per sample as the square root of Simpson's diversity index over productive rearrangements. Not all clones reach the TCRdb copy of this immuneACCESS table, which keeps in-frame sequences only. Checked studies attribute under half of the gap to unresolved V genes and leave the rest unexplained. That table gives V, J and clone size, and the DNA gave D and trimming. The sample table holds tens of thousands of clones, of which more than 80% were seen once. Around 4.8% of the sample lies in the top ten.

On this clone: No antigen is known for it. No per-base quality is available; no much larger clone lies one base away.

What was sequenced was peripheral blood. The V and J segments used are TRBV5-5 and TRBJ1-5; no D gene can be assigned with confidence. This receptor was taken from a man at least 80 years old with COVID-19, enrolled during active disease. The sequenced DNA: TGTGCCAGCAGCTCTCTGGGAGACGGCAATCAGCCCCAGCATTTT. This gives the protein CASSSLGDGNQPQHF. The reference TRBV5-5 and TRBJ1-5 proteins fill in what lies around the CDR3, so the full variable domain reads DAGVTQSPTHLIKTRGQQVTLRCSPISGHKSVSWYQQVLGQGPQFIFQYYEKEERGRGNFPDRFSARQFPNYSSELNVNALLLGDSALYLCASSSLGDGNQPQHFGDGTRLSIL.